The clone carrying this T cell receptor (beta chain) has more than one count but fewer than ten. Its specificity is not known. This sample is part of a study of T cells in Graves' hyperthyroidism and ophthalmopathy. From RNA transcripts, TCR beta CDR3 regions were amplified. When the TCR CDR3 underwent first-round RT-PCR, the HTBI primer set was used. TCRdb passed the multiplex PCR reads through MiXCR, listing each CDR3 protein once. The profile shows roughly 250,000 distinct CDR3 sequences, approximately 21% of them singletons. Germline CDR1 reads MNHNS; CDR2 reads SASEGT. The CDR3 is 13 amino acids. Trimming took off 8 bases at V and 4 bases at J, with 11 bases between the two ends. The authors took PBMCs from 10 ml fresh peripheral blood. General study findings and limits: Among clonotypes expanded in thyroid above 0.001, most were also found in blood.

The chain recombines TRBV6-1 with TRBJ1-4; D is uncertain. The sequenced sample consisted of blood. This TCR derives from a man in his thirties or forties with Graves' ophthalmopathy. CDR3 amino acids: CASEEQINEKLFF. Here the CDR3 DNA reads TGTGCCAGCGAGGAACAGATTAATGAAAAACTGTTTTTT.